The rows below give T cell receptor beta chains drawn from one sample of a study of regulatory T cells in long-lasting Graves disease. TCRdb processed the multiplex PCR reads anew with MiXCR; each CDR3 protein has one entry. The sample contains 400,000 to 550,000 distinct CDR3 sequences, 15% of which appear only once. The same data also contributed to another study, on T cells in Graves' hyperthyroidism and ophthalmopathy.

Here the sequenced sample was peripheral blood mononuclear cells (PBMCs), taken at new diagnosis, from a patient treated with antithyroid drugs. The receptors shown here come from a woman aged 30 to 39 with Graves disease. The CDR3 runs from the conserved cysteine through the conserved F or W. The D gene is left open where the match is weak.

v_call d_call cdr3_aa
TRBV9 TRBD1 CASSDQTGHLSGANVLTF
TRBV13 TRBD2 CASSSSSLGTSGRIGELFF
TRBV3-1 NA CASSRDPLVSYNEQFF
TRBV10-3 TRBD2 CAISETLAGGSYNEQFF
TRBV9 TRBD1 CASRLSGGGYTF
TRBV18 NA CASSLDIADTQYF
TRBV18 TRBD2 CASSLDPPGLGARDTQYF
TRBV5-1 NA CASSRDTTDTQYF
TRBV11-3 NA CASSSRDHEQYF
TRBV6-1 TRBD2 CATGASGSYEQYF
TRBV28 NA CASSLIPSQGNNEQFF
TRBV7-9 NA CASSPRHRLGHEQYF
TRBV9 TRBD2 CASSVLAGGSYEQYF
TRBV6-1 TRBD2 CASLAGNADTQYF
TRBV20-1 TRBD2 CSGVSGRPDSYEQYF
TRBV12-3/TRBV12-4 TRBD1 CASSSAGQGAYEQYF
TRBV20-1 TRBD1 CSARKQGNRLPYSNQPQHF
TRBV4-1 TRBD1 CASSRDRGEGDTQYF
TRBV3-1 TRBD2 CASSQETSGRKSTDTQYF
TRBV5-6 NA CASSFQGNPGTQYF
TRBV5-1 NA CASSLGVAYEQYF
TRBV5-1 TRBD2 CASSLDRLADYEQYF
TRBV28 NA CASREGTTRSTDTQYF
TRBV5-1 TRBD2 CASSLELAGVGQFF
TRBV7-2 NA CASSLAWGAGELFF
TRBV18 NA CASSTAGGLYGYTF
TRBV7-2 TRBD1 CASDRGQETQYF
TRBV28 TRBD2 CASSLANTGRVYEQYF
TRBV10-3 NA CAISGTGELFF
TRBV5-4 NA CASSLGDGYYGYTF
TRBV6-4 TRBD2 CASSSGRRSTDTQYF
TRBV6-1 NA CASSSTGLGGNEQFF
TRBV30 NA CAWTEKQGTPYEQYF
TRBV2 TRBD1 CASRGMRTGDQPQHF
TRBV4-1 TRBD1 CASSHPRDRGTLMNTEAFF
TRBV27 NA CASSRTVFPGSNQPQHF
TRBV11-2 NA CASSLVGLAGFRETQYF
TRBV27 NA CASRTTPGGLLMNTEAFF
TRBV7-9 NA CASSNLLGQAGGDEQYF
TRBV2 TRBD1 CASSTGQGVYEQYF
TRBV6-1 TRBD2 CASTKTSGRADEQFF
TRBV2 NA CASRYTDTQYF
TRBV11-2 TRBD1 CASSLTGQGNEKLFF
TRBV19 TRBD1 CASTWTGRSEAFF
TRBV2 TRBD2 CASSEAQSGSKYEQFF
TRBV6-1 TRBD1 CASSEYRGLGETQYF
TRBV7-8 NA CASSLASTGKTTSSYNEQFF
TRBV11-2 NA CASSLDLPSSYEQYF